This is a list of T cell receptor beta chains from one sample in a study of Graves' ophthalmopathy and Graves' hyperthyroidism. TCRdb reprocessed the multiplex PCR reads via MiXCR and lists one record per CDR3 protein. The sample has hundreds of thousands of distinct CDR3 sequences, around 21% seen once. Material for sequencing was peripheral blood. These TCRs come from a woman aged 18-29 years with stable Graves' hyperthyroidism. The CDR3 runs from the conserved cysteine through the conserved F or W. Fields, in order: J gene, clone size, D gene, V gene, CDR3 DNA, CDR3 protein. A D gene is named only where the DNA matches it firmly. Clone size is stated in some rows and not others, as once, few, many or a class when expanded.

J gene: TRBJ2-7; clone size: many; D gene: .; V gene: TRBV7-2; CDR3 DNA: TGTGCCAGCAGCTTGAACGGTGAGGGCTACGAGCAGTACTTC; CDR3 protein: CASSLNGEGYEQYF
J gene: TRBJ1-1; clone size: .; D gene: .; V gene: TRBV5-1; CDR3 DNA: TGCGCCAGCAGCATTAACGGGATGAACACTGAAGCTTTCTTT; CDR3 protein: CASSINGMNTEAFF
J gene: TRBJ2-2; clone size: many; D gene: TRBD2; V gene: TRBV5-1; CDR3 DNA: TGCGCCAGCAGCTTCGGACTAGCGGACACCGGGGAGCTGTTTTTT; CDR3 protein: CASSFGLADTGELFF
J gene: TRBJ2-7; clone size: .; D gene: TRBD2; V gene: TRBV7-2; CDR3 DNA: TGTGCCGGCAGCCTCAGCGGGATCCCCTACGAGCAGTACTTC; CDR3 protein: CAGSLSGIPYEQYF
J gene: TRBJ2-2; clone size: many; D gene: .; V gene: TRBV29-1; CDR3 DNA: TGCAGCGTTGTGATGGGACCAACCGGGGAGCTGTTTTTT; CDR3 protein: CSVVMGPTGELFF
J gene: TRBJ1-2; clone size: .; D gene: TRBD1; V gene: TRBV20-1; CDR3 DNA: TGCAGTGCGGACGGGAGGGGGCATGGCTACACCTTC; CDR3 protein: CSADGRGHGYTF
J gene: TRBJ1-5; clone size: many; D gene: .; V gene: TRBV28; CDR3 DNA: TGTGCCAGCAGTTTCGAATTCTCGGGGCCCCAGCATTTT; CDR3 protein: CASSFEFSGPQHF
J gene: TRBJ2-5; clone size: .; D gene: .; V gene: TRBV4-1; CDR3 DNA: TGCGCCAGCAGCCAAGGTGTTACAGATCTCCAAGAGACCCAGTACTTC; CDR3 protein: CASSQGVTDLQETQYF
J gene: TRBJ1-5; clone size: many; D gene: .; V gene: TRBV5-1; CDR3 DNA: TGCGCCAGCAGCTTGTGGGTACAGGGTGATCAGCCCCAGCATTTT; CDR3 protein: CASSLWVQGDQPQHF
J gene: TRBJ1-5; clone size: .; D gene: .; V gene: TRBV30; CDR3 DNA: TGTGCCTGGAGTAATGGGGGGAATCAGCCCCAGCATTTT; CDR3 protein: CAWSNGGNQPQHF
J gene: TRBJ2-7; clone size: .; D gene: .; V gene: TRBV27; CDR3 DNA: TGTGCCAGTTATCCTAGGGGCAGCCCCGGCTTGGGCGAGCAGTACTTC; CDR3 protein: CASYPRGSPGLGEQYF
J gene: TRBJ1-5; clone size: once; D gene: TRBD1; V gene: TRBV2; CDR3 DNA: TGTGCCAGCAGTGTGGGGGACAGGGAATTGAGGCTGGGCAATCAGCCCCAGCATTTT; CDR3 protein: CASSVGDRELRLGNQPQHF
J gene: TRBJ1-1; clone size: many; D gene: .; V gene: TRBV6-1; CDR3 DNA: TGTGCCAGCAGTGGGGCCGCGGGAACTGAAGCTTTCTTT; CDR3 protein: CASSGAAGTEAFF
J gene: TRBJ2-7; clone size: many; D gene: .; V gene: TRBV20-1; CDR3 DNA: TGCAGTGCTAGGGGGAGGCGACTCTACAACTACGAGCAGTACTTC; CDR3 protein: CSARGRRLYNYEQYF
J gene: TRBJ2-5; clone size: many; D gene: TRBD2; V gene: TRBV28; CDR3 DNA: TGTGCCAGCAGTGCGGGACTAGCGGGAGTCCTGGAGACCCAGTACTTC; CDR3 protein: CASSAGLAGVLETQYF
J gene: TRBJ1-3; clone size: many; D gene: .; V gene: TRBV4-3; CDR3 DNA: TGCGCCAGCAGCCAAGATTCGGTAAACTCTGGAAACACCATATATTTT; CDR3 protein: CASSQDSVNSGNTIYF
J gene: TRBJ2-7; clone size: few; D gene: .; V gene: TRBV4-1; CDR3 DNA: TGCGCCAGCAGCGCACACCGGTCCTACGAGCAGTACTTC; CDR3 protein: CASSAHRSYEQYF
J gene: TRBJ1-6; clone size: many; D gene: .; V gene: TRBV30; CDR3 DNA: TGTGCCTGTCGAAGCTCCTATAATTCACCCCTCCACTTT; CDR3 protein: CACRSSYNSPLHF
J gene: TRBJ1-1; clone size: many; D gene: .; V gene: TRBV12-5; CDR3 DNA: TGTGCTAGTGGTATCACAGGGAGGTCTGAAGCTTTCTTT; CDR3 protein: CASGITGRSEAFF
J gene: TRBJ2-7; clone size: .; D gene: .; V gene: TRBV12-3/TRBV12-4; CDR3 DNA: TGTGCCAGCAGTTTAAACACGGACTACGAGCAGTACTTC; CDR3 protein: CASSLNTDYEQYF
J gene: TRBJ1-5; clone size: .; D gene: .; V gene: TRBV5-1; CDR3 DNA: TGCGCCAGCAGCTTGTGGGGGAACGACAATCAGCCCCAGCATTTT; CDR3 protein: CASSLWGNDNQPQHF
J gene: TRBJ2-7; clone size: many; D gene: .; V gene: TRBV12-3/TRBV12-4; CDR3 DNA: TGTGCCAGCAGTGAAAACGGCCCGCCGGTGAGGGGGTGGCACGAGCAGTACTTC; CDR3 protein: CASSENGPPVRGWHEQYF
J gene: TRBJ1-2; clone size: many; D gene: .; V gene: TRBV29-1; CDR3 DNA: TGCAGCGTTGCGGGCCAGTCGTTTTATGGCTACACCTTC; CDR3 protein: CSVAGQSFYGYTF
J gene: TRBJ1-5; clone size: many; D gene: .; V gene: TRBV28; CDR3 DNA: TGTGCCAGCAGTTTTTTCGTCAGGATCATTAGCAATCAGCCCCAGCATTTT; CDR3 protein: CASSFFVRIISNQPQHF
J gene: TRBJ2-5; clone size: many; D gene: TRBD2; V gene: TRBV5-1; CDR3 DNA: TGCGCCAGCAGAGTGCTAGCGGGAGAAGAGACCCAGTACTTC; CDR3 protein: CASRVLAGEETQYF
J gene: TRBJ1-6; clone size: many; D gene: TRBD1; V gene: TRBV7-2; CDR3 DNA: TGTGCCAGCACGTGGACAGGCGGTTCACCCCTCCACTTT; CDR3 protein: CASTWTGGSPLHF
J gene: TRBJ2-5; clone size: .; D gene: .; V gene: TRBV15; CDR3 DNA: TGTGCCACCAGCAGAGATCCACGGGGGAGAGAGACCCAGTACTTC; CDR3 protein: CATSRDPRGRETQYF
J gene: TRBJ1-6; clone size: many; D gene: TRBD1; V gene: TRBV27; CDR3 DNA: TGTGCCAGCAGTTTATTGGTGACAGGGGGCCGTAAGGTTTCACCCCTCCACTTT; CDR3 protein: CASSLLVTGGRKVSPLHF
J gene: TRBJ1-5; clone size: many; D gene: TRBD1; V gene: TRBV28; CDR3 DNA: TGTGCCAGCAGGCGACAGGGGTTGGAACAGCCCCAGCATTTT; CDR3 protein: CASRRQGLEQPQHF
J gene: TRBJ1-5; clone size: .; D gene: .; V gene: TRBV2; CDR3 DNA: TGTGCCAGCAGGGCTGACAGCCGAAATCAGCCCCAGCATTTT; CDR3 protein: CASRADSRNQPQHF
J gene: TRBJ2-3; clone size: .; D gene: TRBD1; V gene: TRBV30; CDR3 DNA: TGTGCCTCTACCGGGACAGGGACCACAGATACGCAGTATTTT; CDR3 protein: CASTGTGTTDTQYF
J gene: TRBJ1-2; clone size: once; D gene: TRBD1; V gene: TRBV19; CDR3 DNA: TGTGCCAGTAGTCAGGGGGCAAGAGGCTACACCTTC; CDR3 protein: CASSQGARGYTF
J gene: TRBJ1-1; clone size: many; D gene: .; V gene: TRBV29-1; CDR3 DNA: TGCAGCGCTGACAAACCTCTGAACACTGAAGCTTTCTTT; CDR3 protein: CSADKPLNTEAFF
J gene: TRBJ1-2; clone size: .; D gene: .; V gene: TRBV28; CDR3 DNA: TGTGCCAGTAGAGTAGCCCGCTCTAACTATGGCTACACCTTC; CDR3 protein: CASRVARSNYGYTF
J gene: TRBJ1-1; clone size: .; D gene: TRBD1; V gene: TRBV5-1; CDR3 DNA: TGCGCCAGCAGCTCAAGGACAGGGCTGGATGAAGCTTTCTTT; CDR3 protein: CASSSRTGLDEAFF
J gene: TRBJ2-7; clone size: many; D gene: TRBD1; V gene: TRBV27; CDR3 DNA: TGTGCCAGCAGTCCTCGGACAGGGGGCGCCTACGAGCAGTACTTC; CDR3 protein: CASSPRTGGAYEQYF
J gene: TRBJ2-2; clone size: many; D gene: .; V gene: TRBV7-2; CDR3 DNA: TGTGCCAGCAGCTTACGGTCAGGGCTTGGCACCGGGGAGCTGTTTTTT; CDR3 protein: CASSLRSGLGTGELFF
J gene: TRBJ2-2; clone size: many; D gene: TRBD2; V gene: TRBV14; CDR3 DNA: TGTGCCAGCAGCCAAATACTAGCGGGAGCCACCGGGGAGCTGTTTTTT; CDR3 protein: CASSQILAGATGELFF
J gene: TRBJ1-6; clone size: many; D gene: .; V gene: TRBV19; CDR3 DNA: TGTGCCAGTAGTATAGGATCGGCCTGGGATTCACCCCTCCACTTT; CDR3 protein: CASSIGSAWDSPLHF
J gene: TRBJ1-6; clone size: .; D gene: TRBD1; V gene: TRBV9; CDR3 DNA: TGTGCCAGCAGCGTTGACAGGGGGAGTAATTCACCCCTCCACTTT; CDR3 protein: CASSVDRGSNSPLHF
J gene: TRBJ2-4; clone size: many; D gene: TRBD1; V gene: TRBV28; CDR3 DNA: TGTGCCAGCAGTTTTCGGACAGGGCGTGGAAACATTAAGTACTTC; CDR3 protein: CASSFRTGRGNIKYF
J gene: TRBJ2-7; clone size: few; D gene: TRBD2; V gene: TRBV4-1; CDR3 DNA: TGCGCCAGCAGCCACGGGGTTAGCGGGTGGGACGAGCAGTACTTC; CDR3 protein: CASSHGVSGWDEQYF
J gene: TRBJ1-1; clone size: many; D gene: TRBD1; V gene: TRBV12-3/TRBV12-4; CDR3 DNA: TGTGCCAGCAGTTTAGGAGGACAGGGTTATGGCACTGAAGCTTTCTTT; CDR3 protein: CASSLGGQGYGTEAFF
J gene: TRBJ1-1; clone size: once; D gene: TRBD1; V gene: TRBV6-1; CDR3 DNA: TGTGCCAGCCTCTCAACGACAGGGCCCACTGAAGCTTTCTTT; CDR3 protein: CASLSTTGPTEAFF
J gene: TRBJ1-2; clone size: .; D gene: .; V gene: TRBV20-1; CDR3 DNA: TGCAGTGCTAGAGATGTCGCGTGGAATGGCTACACCTTC; CDR3 protein: CSARDVAWNGYTF
J gene: TRBJ2-4; clone size: many; D gene: .; V gene: TRBV20-1; CDR3 DNA: TGCAGTGCTAGACCTATCGGTTATAGAAACATTCAGTACTTC; CDR3 protein: CSARPIGYRNIQYF
J gene: TRBJ1-5; clone size: .; D gene: .; V gene: TRBV16; CDR3 DNA: TGTGCCAGCAGCCCGGGACTGTATAATCAGCCCCAGCATTTT; CDR3 protein: CASSPGLYNQPQHF
J gene: TRBJ1-3; clone size: many; D gene: .; V gene: TRBV12-3/TRBV12-4; CDR3 DNA: TGTGCCAGCAGTCAGGACTCTGGAAACACCATATATTTT; CDR3 protein: CASSQDSGNTIYF